This TCR beta chain was obtained from a study of OX40 agonist ivuxolimab in advanced cancers. This table comes from immunoSEQ multiplex PCR, and its TCRdb copy is limited to in-frame clones, with some not included. The sample contains some 87,000 clones, about 88% of which appear only once. The CDR3 has 16 amino acids. From germline, CDR1 is MNHEY and CDR2 SMNVEV (reference sequence). Unmatched junction bases numbered 6, after V lost 3 bases and J lost 4 bases. Note on this clone: The target antigen is unknown.

Study results and caveats: The study found among the lowest clonal expansion in partial responders at 0.1-3.0 mg/kg.

The rearrangement links TRBV27 to TRBJ2-1, with 10 bases that match TRBD2. Sequencing used CD4+ or CD8+ T cells sorted from blood, obtained in a trial of the OX40 agonist ivuxolimab. The TCR was taken from an adult with an advanced solid tumor such as melanoma, head and neck, liver or kidney cancer. For the CDR3, the DNA is TGTGCCAGCAGTTTCCGCGGACTAGCGGAATACAATGAGCAGTTCTTC. Translating gives CASSFRGLAEYNEQFF.